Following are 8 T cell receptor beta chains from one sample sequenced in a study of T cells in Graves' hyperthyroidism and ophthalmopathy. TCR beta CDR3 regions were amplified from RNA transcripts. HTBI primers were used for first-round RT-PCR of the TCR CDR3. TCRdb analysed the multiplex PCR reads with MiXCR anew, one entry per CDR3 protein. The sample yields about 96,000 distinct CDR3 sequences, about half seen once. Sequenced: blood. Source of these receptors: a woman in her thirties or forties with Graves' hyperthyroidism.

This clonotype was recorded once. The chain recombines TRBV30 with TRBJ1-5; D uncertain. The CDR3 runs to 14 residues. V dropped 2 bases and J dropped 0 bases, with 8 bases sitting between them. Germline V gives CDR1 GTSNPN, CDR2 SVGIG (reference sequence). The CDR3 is CAWSKHYSNQPQHF. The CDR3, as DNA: TGTGCCTGGAGTAAACATTATAGCAATCAGCCCCAGCATTTT.

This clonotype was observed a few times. This CDR3 is CASSFGGGETQYF. The DNA of the CDR3 is TGTGCCAGCAGCTTTGGAGGGGGGGAGACCCAGTACTTC. This rearrangement joins TRBV7-9 to TRBJ2-5; TRBD1 or TRBD2 may be the D gene (6 bases each). Trimming removed 3 bases from V and 5 bases from J, with 10 bases in between. The germline V gene encodes CDR1 SEHNR and CDR2 FQNEAQ (reference sequence). The CDR3 is 13 amino acids.

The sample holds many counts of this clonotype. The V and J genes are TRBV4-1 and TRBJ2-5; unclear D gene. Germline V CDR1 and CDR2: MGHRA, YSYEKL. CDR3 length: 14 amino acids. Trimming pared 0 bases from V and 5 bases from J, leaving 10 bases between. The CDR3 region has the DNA TGCGCCAGCAGCCAAGATTTAACAGAGGAGACCCAGTACTTC. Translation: CASSQDLTEETQYF.

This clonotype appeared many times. The CDR3 spells CASSLDRGANQPQHF. CDR3 nucleotides: TGTGCCAGCAGCTTAGACAGGGGGGCCAATCAGCCCCAGCATTTT. This chain uses TRBV7-8 with TRBJ1-5, with 8 nucleotides matching TRBD1. CDR3 size: 15 residues. V shed 1 base and J 3 bases; nucleotides not matched to a gene: 2. Germline CDR1 is SGHVS and CDR2 is FQNEAQ.

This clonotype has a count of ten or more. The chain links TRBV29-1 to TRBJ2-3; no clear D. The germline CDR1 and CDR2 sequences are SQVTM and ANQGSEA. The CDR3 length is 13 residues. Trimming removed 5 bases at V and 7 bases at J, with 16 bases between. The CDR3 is CSVRGSPQYTQYF. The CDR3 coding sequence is TGCAGCGTTAGAGGTTCCCCACAATATACGCAGTATTTT.

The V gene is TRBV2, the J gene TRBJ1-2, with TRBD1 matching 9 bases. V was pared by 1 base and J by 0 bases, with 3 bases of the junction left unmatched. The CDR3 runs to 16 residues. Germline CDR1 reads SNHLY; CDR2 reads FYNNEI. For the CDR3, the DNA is TGTGCCAGCAGTGAAGAGGGACAGGGAGCTAACTATGGCTACACCTTC. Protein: CASSEEGQGANYGYTF.

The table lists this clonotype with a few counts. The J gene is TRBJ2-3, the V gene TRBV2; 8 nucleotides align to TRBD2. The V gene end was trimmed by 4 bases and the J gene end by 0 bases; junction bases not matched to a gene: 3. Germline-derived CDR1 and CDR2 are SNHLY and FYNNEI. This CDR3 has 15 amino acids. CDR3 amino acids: CASSAGLASTDTQYF. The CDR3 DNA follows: TGTGCCAGCAGTGCAGGACTAGCCAGCACAGATACGCAGTATTTT. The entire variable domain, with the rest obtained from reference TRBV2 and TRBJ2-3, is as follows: EPEVTQTPSHQVTQMGQEVILRCVPISNHLYFYWYRQILGQKVEFLVSFYNNEISEKSEIFDDQFSVERPDGSNFTLKIRSTKLEDSAMYFCASSAGLASTDTQYFGPGTRLTVL.

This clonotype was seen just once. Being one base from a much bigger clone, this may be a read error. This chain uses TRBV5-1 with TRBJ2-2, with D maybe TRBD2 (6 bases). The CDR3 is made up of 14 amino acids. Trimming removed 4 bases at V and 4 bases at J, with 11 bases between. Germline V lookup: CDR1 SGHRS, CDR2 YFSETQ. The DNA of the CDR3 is TGCGCCAGCAGCGTGACTAGAGGCACCGGGGAGCTGTTTTTT. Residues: CASSVTRGTGELFF.